This T cell receptor (beta chain) was sequenced for a study of T cells after posttransplantation cyclophosphamide. Using immunoSEQ multiplex PCR, the repertoire was profiled, and TCRdb retains in-frame clones only, with some absent. This sample carries approximately 32,000 clones, 70% to 90% of them seen once, and the ten largest clones take 15%. General study results and limits: Donor-recipient repertoire similarity was low at 1-2 months, rising over year one. Tissue-infiltrating T cells from skin or gut overlapped little with blood T cells. Recipient CMV seropositivity and CMV reactivation strongly tracked TRB clonality.

Regarding this clone: The antigen is undetermined.

The CDR3 runs to 15 residues. V gave up 4 bases and J gave up 2 bases; unmatched junction bases: 8. Germline lookup yields CDR1 SGHNT and CDR2 YYREEE (reference sequence). Sequenced sample: PBMCs. V is TRBV5-4 and J is TRBJ2-7; 8 nucleotides align to TRBD1. The sequence came from a woman in her thirties or forties with a blood cancer, CMV-positive, and with a related stem cell donor. The CDR3 coding sequence is TGTGCCAGCAGCCTGAGGACAGGGCTACCCTACGAGCAGTACTTC. The encoded protein is CASSLRTGLPYEQYF.